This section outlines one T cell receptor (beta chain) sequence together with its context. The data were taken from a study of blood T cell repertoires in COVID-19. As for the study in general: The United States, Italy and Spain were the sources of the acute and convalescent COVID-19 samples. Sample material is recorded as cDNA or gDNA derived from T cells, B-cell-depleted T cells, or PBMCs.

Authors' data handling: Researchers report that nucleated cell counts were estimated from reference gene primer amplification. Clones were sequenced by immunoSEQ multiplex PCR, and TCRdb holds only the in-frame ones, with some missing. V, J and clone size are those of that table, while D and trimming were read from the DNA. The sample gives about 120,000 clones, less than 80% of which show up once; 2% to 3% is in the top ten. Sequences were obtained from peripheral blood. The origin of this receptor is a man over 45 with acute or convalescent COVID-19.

The DNA of the CDR3 is TGTGCCAGCAGCCTCAGTCAGGGGGGCTTGGGCAATCAGCCCCAGCATTTT. This gives the protein CASSLSQGGLGNQPQHF. The rearrangement links TRBV3-1 (or the pseudogene TRBV3-2) to TRBJ1-5; TRBD1 agrees at 7 bases. Germline assignment: CDR1 LGHDT and CDR2 YNNKEL (reference sequence). This CDR3 has 17 amino acids. The junction had 11 bases not matched to a gene; V was cut back by 4 bases and J by 2 bases.